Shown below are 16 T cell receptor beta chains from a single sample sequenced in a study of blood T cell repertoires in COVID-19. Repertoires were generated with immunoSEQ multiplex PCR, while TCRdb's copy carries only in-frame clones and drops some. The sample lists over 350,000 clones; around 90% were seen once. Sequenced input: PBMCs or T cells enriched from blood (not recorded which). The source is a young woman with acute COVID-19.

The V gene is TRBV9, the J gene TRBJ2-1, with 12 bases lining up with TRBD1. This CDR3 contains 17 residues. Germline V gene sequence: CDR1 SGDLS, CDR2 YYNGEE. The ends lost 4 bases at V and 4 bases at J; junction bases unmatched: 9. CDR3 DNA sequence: TGTGCCAGCAGCACAACCCGGGGACAGGGGGCTTACAATGAGCAGTTCTTC. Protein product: CASSTTRGQGAYNEQFF.

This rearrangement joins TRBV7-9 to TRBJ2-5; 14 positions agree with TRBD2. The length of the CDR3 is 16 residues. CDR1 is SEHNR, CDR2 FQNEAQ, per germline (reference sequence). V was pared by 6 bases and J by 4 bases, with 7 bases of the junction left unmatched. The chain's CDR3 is CASRPRLAGGPETQYF. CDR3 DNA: TGTGCCAGCAGACCTCGACTAGCGGGGGGGCCAGAGACCCAGTACTTC.

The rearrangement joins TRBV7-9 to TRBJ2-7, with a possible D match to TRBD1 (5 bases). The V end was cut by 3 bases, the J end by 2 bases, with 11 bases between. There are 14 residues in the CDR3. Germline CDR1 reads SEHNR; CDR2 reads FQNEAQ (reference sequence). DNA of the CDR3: TGTGCCAGCAGCTTGGGTGACAGTACCTACGAGCAGTACTTC. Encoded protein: CASSLGDSTYEQYF.

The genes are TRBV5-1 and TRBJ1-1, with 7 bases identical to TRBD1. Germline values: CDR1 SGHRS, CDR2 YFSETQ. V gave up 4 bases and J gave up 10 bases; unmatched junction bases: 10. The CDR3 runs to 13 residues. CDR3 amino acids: CASSTGAERGAFF. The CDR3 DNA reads TGCGCCAGCAGCACAGGGGCAGAGAGAGGAGCTTTCTTT.

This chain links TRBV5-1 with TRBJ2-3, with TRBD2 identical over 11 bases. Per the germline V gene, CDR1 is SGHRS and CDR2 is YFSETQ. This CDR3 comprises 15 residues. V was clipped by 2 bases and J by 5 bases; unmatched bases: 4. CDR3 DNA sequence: TGCGCCAGCAGCTTTAGCGGGGGGGCCCAAGATACGCAGTATTTT. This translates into CASSFSGGAQDTQYF.

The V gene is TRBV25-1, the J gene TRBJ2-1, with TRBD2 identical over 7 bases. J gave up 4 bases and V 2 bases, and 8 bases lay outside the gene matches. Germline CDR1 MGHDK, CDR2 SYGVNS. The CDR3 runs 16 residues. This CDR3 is CASSEGGGNFYNEQFF. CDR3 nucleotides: TGTGCCAGCAGTGAAGGGGGGGGGAACTTTTACAATGAGCAGTTCTTC.

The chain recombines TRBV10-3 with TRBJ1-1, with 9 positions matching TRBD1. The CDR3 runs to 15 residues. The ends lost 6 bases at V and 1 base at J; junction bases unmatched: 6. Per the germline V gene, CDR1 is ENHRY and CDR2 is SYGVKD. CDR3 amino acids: CAIRNGQGKNTEAFF. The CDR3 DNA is TGTGCCATCAGGAATGGACAGGGGAAGAACACTGAAGCTTTCTTT.

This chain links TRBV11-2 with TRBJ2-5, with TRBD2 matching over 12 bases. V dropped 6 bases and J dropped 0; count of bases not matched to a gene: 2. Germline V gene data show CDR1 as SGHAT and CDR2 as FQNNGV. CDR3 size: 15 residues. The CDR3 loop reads CASRGLAGYQETQYF. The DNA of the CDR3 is TGTGCCAGCAGAGGACTAGCGGGGTACCAAGAGACCCAGTACTTC.

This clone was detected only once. CDR3 DNA sequence: TGCGCCAGCAGGGCATTGAGGGGGAGCCTGGACAATGAGCAGTTCTTC. Encoded protein: CASRALRGSLDNEQFF. J is TRBJ2-1 and V is TRBV4-1; TRBD1 might be the D (6 bases). Trimming removed 6 bases at V and 5 bases at J, with 20 bases between. The CDR3 is made up of 16 amino acids. CDR1 is MGHRA and CDR2 is YSYEKL in the germline V gene.

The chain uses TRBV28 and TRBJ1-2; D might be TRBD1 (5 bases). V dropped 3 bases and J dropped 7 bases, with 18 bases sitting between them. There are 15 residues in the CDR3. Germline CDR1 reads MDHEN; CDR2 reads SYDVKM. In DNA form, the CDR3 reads TGTGCCAGCAGTTTGGCCGGGCTCCGGGGGGTTGGCTACACCTTC. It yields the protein CASSLAGLRGVGYTF.

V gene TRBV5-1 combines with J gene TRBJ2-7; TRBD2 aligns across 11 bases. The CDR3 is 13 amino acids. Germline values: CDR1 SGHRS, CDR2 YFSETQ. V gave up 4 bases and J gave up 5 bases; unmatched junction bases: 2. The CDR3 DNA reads TGCGCCAGCAGCCTAGCGGGAGGTAACGAGCAGTACTTC. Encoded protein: CASSLAGGNEQYF. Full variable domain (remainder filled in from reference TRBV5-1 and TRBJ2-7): KAGVTQTPRYLIKTRGQQVTLSCSPISGHRSVSWYQQTPGQGLQFLFEYFSETQRNKGNFPGRFSGRQFSNSRSEMNVSTLELGDSALYLCASSLAGGNEQYFGPGTRLTVT.

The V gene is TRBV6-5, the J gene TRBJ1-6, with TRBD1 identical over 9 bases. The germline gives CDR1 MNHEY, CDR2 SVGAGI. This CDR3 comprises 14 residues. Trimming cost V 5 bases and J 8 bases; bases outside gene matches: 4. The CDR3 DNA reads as TGTGCCAGCAGTCGGGACAGGGAGTATTCACCCCTCCACTTT. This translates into CASSRDREYSPLHF.

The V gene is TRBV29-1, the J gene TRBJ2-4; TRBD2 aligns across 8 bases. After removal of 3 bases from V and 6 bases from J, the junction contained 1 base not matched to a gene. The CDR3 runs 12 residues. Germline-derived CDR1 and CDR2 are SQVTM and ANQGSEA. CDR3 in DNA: TGCAGCGTTGATAGCGGGATAAACATTCAGTACTTC. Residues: CSVDSGINIQYF.

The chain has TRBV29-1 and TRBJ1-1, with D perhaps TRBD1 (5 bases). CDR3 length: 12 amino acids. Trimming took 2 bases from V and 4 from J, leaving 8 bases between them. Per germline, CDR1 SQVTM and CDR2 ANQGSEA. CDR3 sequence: CSVERRGTEAFF. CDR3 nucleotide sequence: TGCAGCGTTGAAAGAAGGGGCACTGAAGCTTTCTTT.

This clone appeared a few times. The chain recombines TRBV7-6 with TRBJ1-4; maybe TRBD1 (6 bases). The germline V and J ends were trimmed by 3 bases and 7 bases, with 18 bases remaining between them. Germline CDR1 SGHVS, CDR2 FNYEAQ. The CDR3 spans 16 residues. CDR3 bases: TGTGCCAGCAGCTTCCCCCGACAGGTTCGGTTTGAAAAACTGTTTTTT. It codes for CASSFPRQVRFEKLFF. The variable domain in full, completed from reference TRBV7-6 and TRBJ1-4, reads GAGVSQSPRYKVTKRGQDVALRCDPISGHVSLYWYRQALGQGPEFLTYFNYEAQQDKSGLPNDRFSAERPEGSISTLTIQRTEQRDSAMYRCASSFPRQVRFEKLFFGSGTQLSVL.

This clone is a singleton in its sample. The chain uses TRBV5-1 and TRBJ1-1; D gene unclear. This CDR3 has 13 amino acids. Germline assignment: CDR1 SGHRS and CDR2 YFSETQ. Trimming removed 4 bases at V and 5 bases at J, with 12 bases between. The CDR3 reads CASSPDGGTEAFF. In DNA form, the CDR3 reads TGCGCCAGCAGCCCCGACGGCGGGACTGAAGCTTTCTTT.